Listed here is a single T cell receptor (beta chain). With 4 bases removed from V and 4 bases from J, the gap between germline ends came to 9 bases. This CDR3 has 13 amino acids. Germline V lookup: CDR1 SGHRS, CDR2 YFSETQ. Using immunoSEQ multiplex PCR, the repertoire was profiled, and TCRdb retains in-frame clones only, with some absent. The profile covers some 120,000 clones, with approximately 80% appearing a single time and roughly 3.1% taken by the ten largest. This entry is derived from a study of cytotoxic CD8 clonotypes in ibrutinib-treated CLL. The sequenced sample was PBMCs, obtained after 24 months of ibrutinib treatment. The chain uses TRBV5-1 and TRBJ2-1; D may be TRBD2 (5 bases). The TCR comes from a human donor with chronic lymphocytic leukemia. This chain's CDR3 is CASSPGEYNEQFF. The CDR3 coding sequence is TGCGCCAGCAGCCCCGGGGAATACAATGAGCAGTTCTTC.